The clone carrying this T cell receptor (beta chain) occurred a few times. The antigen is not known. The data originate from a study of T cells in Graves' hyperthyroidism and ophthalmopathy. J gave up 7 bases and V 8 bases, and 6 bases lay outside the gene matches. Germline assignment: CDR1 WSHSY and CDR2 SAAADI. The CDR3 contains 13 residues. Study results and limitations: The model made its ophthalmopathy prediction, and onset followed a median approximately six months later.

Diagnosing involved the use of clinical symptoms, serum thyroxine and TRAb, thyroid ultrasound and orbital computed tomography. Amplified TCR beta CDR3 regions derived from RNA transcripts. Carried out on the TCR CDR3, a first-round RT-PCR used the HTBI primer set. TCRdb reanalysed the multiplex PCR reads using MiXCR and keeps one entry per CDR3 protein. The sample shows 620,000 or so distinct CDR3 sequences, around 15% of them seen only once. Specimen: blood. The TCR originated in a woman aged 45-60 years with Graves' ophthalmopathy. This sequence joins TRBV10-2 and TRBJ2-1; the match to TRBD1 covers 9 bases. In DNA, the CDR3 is TGCGCCAGCGGAGGACAGGGGATGAATGAGCAGTTCTTC. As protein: CASGGQGMNEQFF.